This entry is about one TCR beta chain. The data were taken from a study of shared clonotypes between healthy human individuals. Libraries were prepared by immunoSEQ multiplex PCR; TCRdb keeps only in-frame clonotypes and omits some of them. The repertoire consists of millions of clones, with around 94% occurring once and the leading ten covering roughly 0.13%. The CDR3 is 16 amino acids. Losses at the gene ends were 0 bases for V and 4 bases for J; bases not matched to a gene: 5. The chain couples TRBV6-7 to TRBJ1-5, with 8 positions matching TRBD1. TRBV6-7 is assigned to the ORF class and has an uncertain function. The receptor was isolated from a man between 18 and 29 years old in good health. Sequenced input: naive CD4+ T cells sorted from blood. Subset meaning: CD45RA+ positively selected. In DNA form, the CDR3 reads TGTGCCAGCAGTTACTCGGACAGGGCCCTTAATCAGCCCCAGCATTTT. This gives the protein CASSYSDRALNQPQHF.